The 14 T cell receptor beta chains below were found in one sample sequenced in a study of cytomegalovirus exposure and HLA in healthy donors. Sequencing used immunoSEQ multiplex PCR; TCRdb keeps in-frame clones, though not all of them. The sample consists of 150,000 to 200,000 clones, 84% of them appearing once. The sample consisted of PBMCs. Receptors originate from a man younger than 35 in good health and CMV-seropositive.

This chain connects TRBV7-9 to TRBJ2-2; 8 nucleotides match TRBD1. V shed 5 bases and J 5 bases; nucleotides not matched to a gene: 7. The CDR3 runs to 15 residues. Germline CDR1 reads SEHNR; CDR2 reads FQNEAQ (reference sequence). CDR3 residues: CASSHQGAGTGELFF. The CDR3 DNA reads as TGTGCCAGCAGCCACCAGGGGGCAGGGACCGGGGAGCTGTTTTTT.

The chain carries TRBV18 and TRBJ2-7, with TRBD2 as a possible D gene (6 bases). Trimming took 3 bases from V and 4 from J, leaving 13 bases between them. The CDR3 length is 14 residues. The germline CDR1 and CDR2 sequences are KGHSH and LQKENI. The CDR3 loop reads CASSPAGSSYEQYF. The CDR3 bases are TGTGCCAGCTCACCGGCCGGGAGTAGTTACGAGCAGTACTTC.

The chain links TRBV7-2 to TRBJ2-5; 7 bases map to TRBD2. This CDR3 has 11 amino acids. Germline CDR1 reads SGHTA; CDR2 reads FQGNSA. V shed 6 bases, J shed 5 bases, and the junction held 0 bases outside the gene matches. The CDR3 nucleotides read TGTGCCAGCAGAGCGGGGGAGACCCAGTACTTC. Translated: CASRAGETQYF.

This chain connects TRBV9 to TRBJ1-2; 9 bases align to TRBD1. V lost 4 bases to trimming and J lost 4 bases; unmatched junction nucleotides: 8. CDR1 is SGDLS and CDR2 is YYNGEE in the germline V gene. The CDR3 is 15 amino acids. The CDR3 DNA is TGTGCCAGCAGCCCCCTCCGGGACAGGGCCTATGGCTACACCTTC. Protein product: CASSPLRDRAYGYTF.

This rearrangement joins TRBV2 to TRBJ2-3; possibly TRBD1 for D (6 bases). CDR1 SNHLY and CDR2 FYNNEI come from the germline V gene. Trimming took 10 bases from V and 2 from J, leaving 16 bases between them. This CDR3 spans 14 amino acids. The CDR3 coding sequence is TGTGCCACCAAACGGGACACCCTCACAGATACGCAGTATTTT. As protein: CATKRDTLTDTQYF.

The chain combines TRBV27 with TRBJ2-6; tentative D call: TRBD1 (6 bases). The CDR3 extends over 15 amino acids. V gave up 5 bases and J gave up 1 base, with 9 bases separating them. Germline-derived CDR1 and CDR2 are MNHEY and SMNVEV (reference sequence). As DNA, the CDR3 is TGTGCCAGCAGTATACAGGGTTCTGGGGCCAACGTCCTGACTTTC. It encodes CASSIQGSGANVLTF.

The rearrangement uses TRBV7-2 and TRBJ2-5; D not resolved. V lost 5 bases and J 7 bases, leaving 14 bases between the germline ends. The CDR3 contains 13 residues. CDR1 and CDR2 (germline): SGHTA, FQGNSA. The CDR3 here is CASSRDSKGTQYF. The CDR3 DNA reads TGTGCCAGCAGCCGAGACTCGAAAGGGACCCAGTACTTC.

The chain combines TRBV7-6 with TRBJ1-2; TRBD1 might be the D (5 bases). Trimming shortened V by 4 bases and J by 4 bases, and 16 bases separated the two germline ends. The V gene's germline CDR1 is SGHVS and CDR2 FNYEAQ. The CDR3 contains 15 residues. The CDR3 DNA reads TGTGCCAGCAGCTCTAGACAGAACCTCTTCTATGGCTACACCTTC. As protein: CASSSRQNLFYGYTF.

The genes are TRBV27 and TRBJ2-2, with 13 bases identical to TRBD2. There are 22 residues in the CDR3. Germline V gene data show CDR1 as MNHEY and CDR2 as SMNVEV (reference sequence). V was pared by 3 bases and J by 8 bases, with 24 bases of the junction left unmatched. Written as DNA, the CDR3 is TGTGCCAGCAGTTTTTCCGGCCGTGGACTAGCGGGAGCTGCGAGATTTATGGGGGAGCTGTTTTTT. The encoded protein is CASSFSGRGLAGAARFMGELFF.

This chain links TRBV7-2 with TRBJ2-7, with a possible D match to TRBD1 (6 bases). This CDR3 has 13 amino acids. V was shortened by 5 bases and J by 3 bases, with 11 bases between the two germline ends. Germline V gene sequence: CDR1 SGHTA, CDR2 FQGNSA. For the CDR3, the DNA is TGTGCCAGCAGCCTCGGACAGTTCTACGAGCAGTACTTC. Protein product: CASSLGQFYEQYF.

This chain's CDR3 is CAWNHLRESVTGELFF. As DNA, the CDR3 is TGTGCCTGGAATCACTTACGGGAGTCGGTCACCGGGGAGCTGTTTTTT. The chain links TRBV30 to TRBJ2-2; D perhaps matches TRBD2 (6 bases). The germline gives CDR1 GTSNPN, CDR2 SVGIG (reference sequence). This CDR3 spans 16 amino acids. V gave up 4 bases and J gave up 4 bases, with 19 bases separating them.

V gene TRBV19 combines with J gene TRBJ1-3; perhaps TRBD1 as D (5 bases). The CDR3 loop spans 11 amino acids. Germline-derived CDR1 and CDR2 are LNHDA and SQIVND (reference sequence). DNA of the CDR3: TGTGCAGCGGGGCAAGGAAACACCATATATTTT. This translates into CAAGQGNTIYF.

V is TRBV7-6 and J is TRBJ1-2; TRBD1 matches 10 bases. The CDR3 sequence is 15 residues long. In germline, CDR1 is SGHVS, CDR2 FNYEAQ. J gave up 7 bases and V 3 bases, and 8 bases lay outside the gene matches. CDR3 nucleotide sequence: TGTGCCAGCAGCTTCCCCGGGACAGGGGTTAGTGGCTACACCTTC. This translates into CASSFPGTGVSGYTF.

The chain has TRBV14 and TRBJ2-5; D not resolved. Trimming removed 3 bases from V and 5 bases from J, with 4 bases in between. The CDR3 runs 11 residues. CDR1 SGHDN and CDR2 FVKESK come from the germline V gene. CDR3 DNA: TGTGCCAGCAGCCACGCGGAGACCCAGTACTTC. Its protein product is CASSHAETQYF. Based on the CDR3 plus reference TRBV14 and TRBJ2-5, the full variable domain is EAGVTQFPSHSVIEKGQTVTLRCDPISGHDNLYWYRRVMGKEIKFLLHFVKESKQDESGMPNNRFLAERTGGTYSTLKVQPAELEDSGVYFCASSHAETQYFGPGTRLLVL.